What follows is one T cell receptor (beta chain) and its context. The sample belongs to a study of radiotherapy plus CTLA-4 blockade in lung cancer. Between the trimmed V and J ends, which lost 1 base and 5 bases, there was a span of 16 bases. The CDR3 has 15 residues. Germline V CDR1 and CDR2: SGHRS, YFSETQ. Some clones are missing from TCRdb's copy, which holds only in-frame ones; the method was immunoSEQ multiplex PCR. The sample has 75,000 to 95,000 clones, about three quarters seen once. The input for sequencing was peripheral blood, taken from a patient treated with radiotherapy plus ipilimumab. This sequence originates from a human donor with non-small cell lung cancer that progressed on radiotherapy plus ipilimumab. The chain recombines TRBV5-1 with TRBJ2-7, with D perhaps matching TRBD1 (6 bases). The CDR3 protein is CASSLRYRDSHEQYF. For the CDR3, the DNA is TGCGCCAGCAGCTTGCGGTACAGGGATTCCCACGAGCAGTACTTC. The entire variable domain, with the rest obtained from reference TRBV5-1 and TRBJ2-7, is as follows: KAGVTQTPRYLIKTRGQQVTLSCSPISGHRSVSWYQQTPGQGLQFLFEYFSETQRNKGNFPGRFSGRQFSNSRSEMNVSTLELGDSALYLCASSLRYRDSHEQYFGPGTRLTVT.